This T cell receptor (beta chain) comes out of a study of T cells in Graves' hyperthyroidism and ophthalmopathy. Overall study context: The blood sample was taken at first diagnosis, before treatment began.

Overall study findings and caveats: Most clonotypes expanded in the thyroid (above 0.001) were also present in blood.

The source material, RNA transcripts, was used to amplify TCR beta CDR3 regions. The TCR CDR3 was amplified in a first-round RT-PCR using the HTBI primer set. Via MiXCR, TCRdb re-called the multiplex PCR reads, giving one row per CDR3 protein. Of 400,000 to 450,000 distinct CDR3 sequences in the sample, over 12% are singletons; the top ten hold less than 15%. CDR1 is DFQATT and CDR2 is SNEGSKA in the germline V gene (reference sequence). The V end was cut by 2 bases, the J end by 2 bases, with 12 bases between. The CDR3 runs to 14 residues. Patients having uncontrolled infection, another autoimmune disease, pregnancy or lactation were not included. Orbital computed tomography, thyroid ultrasound, serum thyroxine and TRAb, and clinical symptoms together informed the diagnoses. This clonotype was counted ten times or more. Its antigen is undetermined.

V gene TRBV20-1 combines with J gene TRBJ2-5; D possibly corresponds to TRBD2 (5 bases). Sequenced input: blood. This TCR derives from a man between 18 and 29 years old with Graves' ophthalmopathy. The CDR3 DNA is TGCAGTGCTAGATCGGGGAGTAAGCAAGAGACCCAGTACTTC. It translates to CSARSGSKQETQYF.